This entry lists 15 T cell receptor beta chains sequenced from one sample in a study of post-analysis software for immune sequencing data. Study outcomes and limitations: Comparison of patients with controls showed five TRBV segments more frequent in patients, TRBV5-6, TRBV5-1 and TRBV20-1 among them.

These receptors' targets are unknown. Sequencing libraries made from TCR beta cDNA carried unique molecular identifiers. TCRdb used MiXCR to reprocess the PCR reads, holding one entry per CDR3 protein. The data show about 770,000 distinct CDR3 sequences, about 43% seen once. Sequenced sample: blood. The receptors shown here come from a girl aged 10 to 17 with multiple sclerosis.

This chain uses TRBV3-1 with TRBJ2-7; 11 bases line up with TRBD2. Germline V CDR1 and CDR2: LGHDT, YNNKEL (reference sequence). This CDR3 contains 15 residues. V lost 1 base to trimming and J lost 9 bases; unmatched junction nucleotides: 8. Here the CDR3 reads CASSQGGTSGVVQYF. CDR3 in DNA: TGTGCCAGCAGCCAAGGTGGGACTAGCGGTGTTGTGCAGTACTTC.

The chain uses TRBV7-9 and TRBJ2-1, with 8 nucleotides matching TRBD2. The CDR3 is 14 residues long. CDR1 is SEHNR, CDR2 FQNEAQ, per germline (reference sequence). J gave up 5 bases and V 5 bases, and 5 bases lay outside the gene matches. CDR3 residues: CASSHRGLDNEQFF. Written as DNA, the CDR3 is TGTGCCAGCAGCCATCGGGGACTAGACAATGAGCAGTTCTTC.

The chain recombines TRBV19 with TRBJ2-7; D assignment may be TRBD1 or TRBD2 (6 bases each). The V gene's germline CDR1 is LNHDA and CDR2 SQIVND (reference sequence). This CDR3 is built from 13 residues. V was clipped by 4 bases and J by 2 bases, with 9 bases between them. CDR3 sequence (DNA): TGTGCCAGTAGTACACGGGGGCCCTACGAGCAGTACTTC. Its protein product is CASSTRGPYEQYF.

This chain links TRBV7-2 with TRBJ2-3, with a possible D match to TRBD2 (5 bases). Between the trimmed V and J ends, which lost 1 base and 6 bases, there was a span of 8 bases. Germline loops: CDR1 SGHTA, CDR2 FQGNSA. CDR3 length: 13 amino acids. The CDR3 region is CASSLVWRDTQYF. CDR3 bases: TGTGCCAGCAGCTTAGTTTGGAGGGATACGCAGTATTTT.

This chain joins TRBV4-1 and TRBJ2-6; possibly TRBD2 for D (6 bases). The CDR3 is 18 amino acids. V was trimmed by 0 bases and J by 2 bases, leaving 14 bases between them. Germline V CDR1 and CDR2: MGHRA, YSYEKL. CDR3 sequence reads: CASSQDGIAVAGANVLTF. CDR3 sequence (DNA): TGCGCCAGCAGCCAAGATGGAATAGCGGTAGCTGGGGCCAACGTCCTGACTTTC.

V gene TRBV27 combines with J gene TRBJ2-3, with 7 bases fitting TRBD1. This CDR3 has 17 amino acids. Trimming removed 8 bases from V and 2 bases from J; junction bases left unmatched: 16. Germline V gives CDR1 MNHEY, CDR2 SMNVEV (reference sequence). CDR3 loop: CASGYLRDSSSTDTQYF. DNA of the CDR3: TGTGCCAGCGGATACCTCCGGGACAGCTCTTCCACAGATACGCAGTATTTT.

The chain has TRBV20-1 and TRBJ1-4; TRBD1 matches 7 bases. CDR3 length equals 14 residues. Germline-derived CDR1 and CDR2 are DFQATT and SNEGSKA (reference sequence). V shed 3 bases and J 5 bases; nucleotides not matched to a gene: 6. CDR3 in DNA: TGCAGTGCTAGCGAGTGGGACAGCAATGAAAAACTGTTTTTT. It is translated as CSASEWDSNEKLFF.

This clonotype was observed a few times. The chain employs TRBV20-1 and TRBJ2-1; 8 bases fit TRBD1. The germline CDR1 and CDR2 sequences are DFQATT and SNEGSKA (reference sequence). This CDR3 has 14 amino acids. V dropped 3 bases and J dropped 5; count of bases not matched to a gene: 6. The CDR3 reads CSARHRGKNNEQFF. In DNA, the CDR3 is TGCAGTGCTAGGCACAGGGGGAAAAACAATGAGCAGTTCTTC.

This clonotype was counted ten times or more. This rearrangement joins TRBV28 to TRBJ2-7; either TRBD1 or TRBD2 may fit D (5 bases each). V was shortened by 3 bases and J by 6 bases, with 12 bases between the two germline ends. Germline V gives CDR1 MDHEN, CDR2 SYDVKM. The CDR3 has 13 residues. The CDR3 loop reads CASSFGTRAEQYF. CDR3 nucleotide sequence: TGTGCCAGCAGTTTCGGGACCCGTGCCGAGCAGTACTTC.

The chain combines TRBV27 with TRBJ2-3; the match to TRBD2 covers 7 bases. Germline lookup yields CDR1 MNHEY and CDR2 SMNVEV (reference sequence). The CDR3 totals 15 residues. Germline trimming cut 5 bases from V and 0 bases from J; bases unmatched to any gene: 5. Here the CDR3 reads CASSPTGGSTDTQYF. In DNA form, the CDR3 reads TGTGCCAGCAGTCCTACGGGGGGAAGCACAGATACGCAGTATTTT.

This chain joins TRBV3-1 and TRBJ2-4; either TRBD1 or TRBD2 may fit D (6 bases each). The CDR3 totals 16 residues. Trimming shortened V by 4 bases and J by 6 bases, and 19 bases separated the two germline ends. The V gene's germline CDR1 is LGHDT and CDR2 YNNKEL (reference sequence). CDR3 region: CASSPKTGGVGNIQYF. The DNA for the CDR3 is TGTGCCAGCAGCCCCAAGACCGGGGGCGTGGGAAACATTCAGTACTTC.

This clonotype was seen more than once but under ten times. The chain joins TRBV20-1 to TRBJ2-7; D not resolved. CDR1 is DFQATT and CDR2 is SNEGSKA in the germline V gene (reference sequence). The V gene lost 1 base and the J gene lost 0 bases, with 7 bases spanning the gap. The CDR3 contains 13 residues. The CDR3 is CSARGPSSYEQYF. CDR3 DNA: TGCAGTGCTAGAGGCCCCAGCTCCTACGAGCAGTACTTC.

The rearrangement links TRBV6-5 to TRBJ1-2, with 10 bases that match TRBD1. The CDR3 is made up of 15 amino acids. Germline assignment: CDR1 MNHEY and CDR2 SVGAGI. Trimming took 7 bases from V and 1 from J; bases not matched to a gene: 6. CDR3 protein: CASTSGTGDNYGYTF. CDR3 sequence (DNA): TGTGCCAGCACCTCAGGGACAGGGGATAACTATGGCTACACCTTC.

Only one count was recorded for this clonotype. The V call is TRBV12-3 or TRBV12-4, the J call TRBJ2-5, with 8 nucleotides matching TRBD2. CDR3 length equals 15 residues. Trimming took 6 bases from V and 11 from J; bases not matched to a gene: 17. This CDR3 reads CASSLALAGSDEQYF. In nucleotides, the CDR3 is TGTGCCAGCAGCCTCGCTCTAGCGGGCTCGGATGAGCAGTACTTC.

In its sample, this clonotype was seen a few times. V gene TRBV12-3 or TRBV12-4 combines with J gene TRBJ2-5; D is undetermined. This CDR3 is built from 11 residues. The V end was cut by 5 bases, the J end by 11 bases, with 12 bases between. CDR3 residues: CASSPSIGQYF. The CDR3 DNA is TGTGCCAGCAGTCCCTCCATTGGGCAGTACTTC.